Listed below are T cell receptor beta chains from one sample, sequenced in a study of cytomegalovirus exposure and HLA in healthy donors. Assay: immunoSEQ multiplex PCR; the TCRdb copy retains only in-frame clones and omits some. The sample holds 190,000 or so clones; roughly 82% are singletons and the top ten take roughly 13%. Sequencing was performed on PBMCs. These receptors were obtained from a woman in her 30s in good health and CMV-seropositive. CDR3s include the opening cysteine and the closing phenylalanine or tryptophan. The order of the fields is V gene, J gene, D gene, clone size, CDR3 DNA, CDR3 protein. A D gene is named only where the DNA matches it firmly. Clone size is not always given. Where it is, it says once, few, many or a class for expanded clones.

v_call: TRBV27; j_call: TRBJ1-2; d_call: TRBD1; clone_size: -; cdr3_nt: TGTGCCAGCAGTCCAAACCCGACAGGGGGCCCGTTGGGCTACACCTTC; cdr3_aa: CASSPNPTGGPLGYTF
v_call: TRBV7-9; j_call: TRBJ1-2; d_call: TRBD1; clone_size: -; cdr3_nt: TGTGCCAGCAGCTTATTTGGGCAGGGGGATGAAAATGGCTACACCTTC; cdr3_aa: CASSLFGQGDENGYTF
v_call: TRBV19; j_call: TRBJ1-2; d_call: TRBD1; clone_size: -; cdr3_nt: TGTGCCAGTAGTATCGAGGGGGCGAAGGGCTACACCTTC; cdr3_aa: CASSIEGAKGYTF
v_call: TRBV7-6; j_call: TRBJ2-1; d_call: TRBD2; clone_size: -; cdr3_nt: TGTGCCAGCAGCTTAGTTGGCGGGAGTAACGGTGAGCAGTTCTTC; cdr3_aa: CASSLVGGSNGEQFF
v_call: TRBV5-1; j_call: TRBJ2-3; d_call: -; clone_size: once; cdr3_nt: TGCGCCAGCAGCTTGCCGGGAGAGGGAGATACGCAGTATTTT; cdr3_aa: CASSLPGEGDTQYF
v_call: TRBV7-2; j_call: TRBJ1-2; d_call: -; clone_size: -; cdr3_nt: TGTGCCAGCAGCTTTTATGATTGGTCCCGGGGCTACACCTTC; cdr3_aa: CASSFYDWSRGYTF
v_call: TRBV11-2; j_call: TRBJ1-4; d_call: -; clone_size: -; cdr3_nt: TGTGCCAGCAGCTTAGGGGTGATCGGGGAAAAACTGTTTTTT; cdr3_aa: CASSLGVIGEKLFF
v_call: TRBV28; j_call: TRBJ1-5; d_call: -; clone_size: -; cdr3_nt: TGTGCCAGCAGTCTCTTCATTTCTCAGGACAATCAGCCCCAGCATTTT; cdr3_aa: CASSLFISQDNQPQHF
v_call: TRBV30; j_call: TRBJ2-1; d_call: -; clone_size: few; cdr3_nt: TGTGCCGGTAGCGACTACAATGAGCAGTTCTTC; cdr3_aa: CAGSDYNEQFF
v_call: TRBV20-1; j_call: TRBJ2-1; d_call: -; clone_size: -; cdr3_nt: TGCAGTGCTAGTGCGGGGAATGAGCAGTTCTTC; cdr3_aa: CSASAGNEQFF
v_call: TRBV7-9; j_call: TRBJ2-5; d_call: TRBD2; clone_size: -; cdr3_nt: TGTGCCAGCAGCTCCGGGACTAGCGGGAGGGCCGACCAAGAGACCCAGTACTTC; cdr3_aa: CASSSGTSGRADQETQYF
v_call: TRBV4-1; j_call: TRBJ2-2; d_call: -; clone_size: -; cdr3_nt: TGCGCCAGCAGCCTTGGAGTCTGGACCGGGGAGCTGTTTTTT; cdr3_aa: CASSLGVWTGELFF
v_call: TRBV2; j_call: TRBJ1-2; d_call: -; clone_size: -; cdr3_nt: TGTGCCAGCAGTGAGCCGGGGTTATATGGCTACACCTTC; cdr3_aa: CASSEPGLYGYTF
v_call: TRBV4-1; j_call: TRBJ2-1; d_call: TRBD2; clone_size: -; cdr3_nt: TGCGCCAGCAGCCAAGAACCGGGACTAGCGTGGGATGAGCAGTTCTTC; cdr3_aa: CASSQEPGLAWDEQFF
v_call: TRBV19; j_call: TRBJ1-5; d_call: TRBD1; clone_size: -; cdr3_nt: TGTGCCAGTAGCCCCGGACAGGGAAGTCAGCCCCAGCATTTT; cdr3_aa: CASSPGQGSQPQHF
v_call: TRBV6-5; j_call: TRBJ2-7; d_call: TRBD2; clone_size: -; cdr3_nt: TGTGCCAGCAGTCCAGCGGGAGAGGTGGAGCAGTACTTC; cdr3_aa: CASSPAGEVEQYF
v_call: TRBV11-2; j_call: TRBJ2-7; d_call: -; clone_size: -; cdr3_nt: TGTGCCAGCAGCTTAGATCTTAGCAGGGTTGGTGGGTACGAGCAGTACTTC; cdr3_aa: CASSLDLSRVGGYEQYF
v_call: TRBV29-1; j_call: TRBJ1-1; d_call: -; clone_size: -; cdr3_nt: TGCAGCGTTGGAAGGGGGGGGAACACTGAAGCTTTCTTT; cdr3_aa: CSVGRGGNTEAFF
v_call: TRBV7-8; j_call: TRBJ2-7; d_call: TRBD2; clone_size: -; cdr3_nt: TGTGCCAGCACCGGGACTAGCGGGTCCTACGAGCAGTACTTC; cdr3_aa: CASTGTSGSYEQYF
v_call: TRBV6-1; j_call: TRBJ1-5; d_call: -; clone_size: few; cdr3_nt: TGTGCCAGCAGTCCAGAGGTACGACAGCCCCAGCATTTT; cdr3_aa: CASSPEVRQPQHF
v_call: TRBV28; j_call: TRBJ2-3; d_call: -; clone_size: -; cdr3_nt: TGTGCCAGTGGGAGCGGAAGCACAGATACGCAGTATTTT; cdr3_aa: CASGSGSTDTQYF